The clone carrying this T cell receptor beta chain was counted at least ten times. The antigen is unknown. The source of the sample is a study of regulatory T cells in long-lasting Graves disease. Findings and limits, study-wide: Not thyroid tissue but only peripheral blood was studied. Those with persistent Graves' had less TCR diversity than newly diagnosed patients.

V lost 0 bases, J lost 2 bases, and 12 bases lay in between. This CDR3 spans 15 amino acids. Germline CDR1 reads SGHRS; CDR2 reads YFSETQ. Investigators prepared the TCR beta libraries by applying iRepertoire HTBI primers and Arm-PCR of CDR3 regions. TCRdb re-analysed the multiplex PCR reads in MiXCR, keeping a single row per CDR3 protein. The data hold about 290,000 distinct CDR3 sequences, with more than 20% observed a single time. Time point here: persistent/refractory GD, antithyroid drugs over 5 years with positive TRAb. Extracted PBMC RNA gave rise to the TCR library. The rearrangement joins TRBV5-1 to TRBJ2-7; D is undetermined. The sequences come from peripheral blood mononuclear cells (PBMCs), collected when the disease was refractory, from a patient treated with antithyroid drugs. The clonotype was recovered from a female donor with Graves disease. The CDR3 coding sequence is TGCGCCAGCAGCTTGGGGCAGACGTCCACCTACGAGCAGTACTTC. Translated, it gives CASSLGQTSTYEQYF.